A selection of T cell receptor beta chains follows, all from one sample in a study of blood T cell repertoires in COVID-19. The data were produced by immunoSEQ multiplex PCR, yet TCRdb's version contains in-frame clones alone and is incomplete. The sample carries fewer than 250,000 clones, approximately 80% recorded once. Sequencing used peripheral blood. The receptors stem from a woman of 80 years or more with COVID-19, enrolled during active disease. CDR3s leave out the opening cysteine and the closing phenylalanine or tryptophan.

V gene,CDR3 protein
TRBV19,ASSTDRDGELF
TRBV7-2,ASSPRIGGEGTGELF
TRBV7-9,ASSLAGGGEKLF
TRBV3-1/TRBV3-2,ASSPYQGNGELF
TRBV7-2,ASSLGGARQTQY
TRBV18,ASSLGAVRNSPLH
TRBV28,ASSSLRDNYNYGYT
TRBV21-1,ASSKAVTGCGNQPQH
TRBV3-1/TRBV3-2,ASSRGLTSTNEKLF
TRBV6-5,ASSLTPSDSPLH
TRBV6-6,ASSQRTVTEAF
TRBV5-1,ASSLAPSYEQY
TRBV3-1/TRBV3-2,ASSQRPRGNTEAF
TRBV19,ANTFRDRGPTNEKLF
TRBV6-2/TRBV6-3,ASSRASGTGISGSPLH
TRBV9,ASSGQVPGNTIY
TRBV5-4,ASSVGLAGADTQY
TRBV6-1,ASSESGGNYNEQF
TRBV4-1,ASSLTGLVISGNTIY
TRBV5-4,ASSPTPTDRGDTIY
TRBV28,ASSTPGLNEQY
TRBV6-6,ASRFSDSRAEAF
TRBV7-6,ASSFQGAVGEKLF
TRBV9,ASSSRQGGTNEKLF
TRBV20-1,SAIRTDTQY
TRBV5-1,ASSPGTSGGSGVETQY
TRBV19,ASTRTRGSEKLF
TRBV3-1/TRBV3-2,ASSQEAGGNQPQH
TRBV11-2,ASSPGTGGGYEQY
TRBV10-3,AARAGGTVNTGELF
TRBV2,ASRGDGTFKNIQY
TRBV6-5,ASRSAGEGYT
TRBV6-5,ATRLGQRSYGYT
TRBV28,ASSLYSPRRTGSNQPQH
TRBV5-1,ASSSSSGGSHNEQF
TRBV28,ASSLLPGSGANVLT
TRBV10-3,AISDRPPGQGIYGYT
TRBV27,ASSFVGGQETQY
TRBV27,ASGEGDRTDTQY
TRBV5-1,ASRASMNTEAF
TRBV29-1,SVDRQGTEAF
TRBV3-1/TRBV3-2,ASSEQGGYGYT
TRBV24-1,ATRDRGYEQY
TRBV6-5,ASSRFEAGGPRY
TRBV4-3,ASSQEAAGGPYEQY
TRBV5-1,ASSWGQGAVANTDTQY